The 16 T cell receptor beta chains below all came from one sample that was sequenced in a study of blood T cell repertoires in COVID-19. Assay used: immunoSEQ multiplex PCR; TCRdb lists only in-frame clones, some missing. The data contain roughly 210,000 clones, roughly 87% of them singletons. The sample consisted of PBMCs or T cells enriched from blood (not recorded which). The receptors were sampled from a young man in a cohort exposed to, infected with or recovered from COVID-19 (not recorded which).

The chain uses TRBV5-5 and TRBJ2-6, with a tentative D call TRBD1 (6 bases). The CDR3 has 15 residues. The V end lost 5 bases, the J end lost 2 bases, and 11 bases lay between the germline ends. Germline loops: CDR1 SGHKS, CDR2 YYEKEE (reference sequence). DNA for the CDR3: TGTGCCAGCAGTCCAACAGGGACTGGGGCCAACGTCCTGACTTTC. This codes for CASSPTGTGANVLTF.

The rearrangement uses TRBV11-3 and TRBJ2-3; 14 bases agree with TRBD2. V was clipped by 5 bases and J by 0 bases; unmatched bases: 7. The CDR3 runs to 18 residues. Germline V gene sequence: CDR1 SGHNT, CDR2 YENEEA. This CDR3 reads CASSPGLAGGTSTDTQYF. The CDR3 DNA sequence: TGTGCCAGCAGCCCCGGACTAGCGGGAGGTACTAGCACAGATACGCAGTATTTT.

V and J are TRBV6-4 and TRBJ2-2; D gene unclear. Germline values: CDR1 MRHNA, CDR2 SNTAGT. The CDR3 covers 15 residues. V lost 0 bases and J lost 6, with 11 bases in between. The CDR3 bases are TGTGCCAGCAGTGACTCTGGGCTCTCCTCCGGGGAGCTGTTTTTT. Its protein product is CASSDSGLSSGELFF.

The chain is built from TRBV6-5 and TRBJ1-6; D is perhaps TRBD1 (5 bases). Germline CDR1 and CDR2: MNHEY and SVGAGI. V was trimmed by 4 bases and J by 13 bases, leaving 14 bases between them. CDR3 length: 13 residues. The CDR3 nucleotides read TGTGCCAGCAGTTGGGGCCCTGGGCGGCCCCTCCACTTT. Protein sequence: CASSWGPGRPLHF.

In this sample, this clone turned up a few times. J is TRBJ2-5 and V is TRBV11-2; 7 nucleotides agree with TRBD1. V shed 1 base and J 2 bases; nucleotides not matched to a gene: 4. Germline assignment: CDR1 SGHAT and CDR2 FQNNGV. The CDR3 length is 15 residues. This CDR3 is CASSLGRGSQETQYF. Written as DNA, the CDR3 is TGTGCCAGCAGCTTAGGCAGGGGGAGTCAAGAGACCCAGTACTTC.

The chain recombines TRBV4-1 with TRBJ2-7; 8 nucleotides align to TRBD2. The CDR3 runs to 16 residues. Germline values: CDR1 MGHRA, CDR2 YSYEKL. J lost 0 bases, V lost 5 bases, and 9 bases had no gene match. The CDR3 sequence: CASSYRLSGTSYEQYF. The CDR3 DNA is TGCGCCAGCAGCTATAGGCTTAGCGGGACCTCCTACGAGCAGTACTTC.

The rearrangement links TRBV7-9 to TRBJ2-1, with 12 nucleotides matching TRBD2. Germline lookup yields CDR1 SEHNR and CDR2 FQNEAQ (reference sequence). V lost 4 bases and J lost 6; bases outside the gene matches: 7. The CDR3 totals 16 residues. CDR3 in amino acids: CASSWGKGLAGNEQFF. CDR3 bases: TGTGCCAGCAGCTGGGGAAAGGGACTAGCGGGCAATGAGCAGTTCTTC.

The CDR3 DNA is TGTGCCAGCAGTTACTCAGGTGGTCTAGCTGGTAATGAGCAGTTCTTC. Its protein product is CASSYSGGLAGNEQFF. The chain couples TRBV6-5 to TRBJ2-1, with a tentative D call TRBD2 (5 bases). Per germline, CDR1 MNHEY and CDR2 SVGAGI. The CDR3 loop spans 16 amino acids. Trimming took 0 bases from V and 7 from J, leaving 16 bases between them.

CDR3 protein: CASSVDRDYGYTF. The CDR3 DNA follows: TGTGCCAGCAGCGTAGACAGGGACTATGGCTACACCTTC. The rearrangement joins TRBV9 to TRBJ1-2; D might be TRBD1 (6 bases). Germline assignment: CDR1 SGDLS and CDR2 YYNGEE. V was clipped by 0 bases and J by 3 bases, with 6 bases between them. The CDR3 runs 13 residues.

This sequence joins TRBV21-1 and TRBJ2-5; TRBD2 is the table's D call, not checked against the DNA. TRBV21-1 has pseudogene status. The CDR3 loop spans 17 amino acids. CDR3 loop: CASSKERVTTNEETQYF. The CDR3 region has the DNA TGTGCCAGCAGCAAAGAGAGGGTTACAACGAATGAAGAGACCCAGTACTTC.

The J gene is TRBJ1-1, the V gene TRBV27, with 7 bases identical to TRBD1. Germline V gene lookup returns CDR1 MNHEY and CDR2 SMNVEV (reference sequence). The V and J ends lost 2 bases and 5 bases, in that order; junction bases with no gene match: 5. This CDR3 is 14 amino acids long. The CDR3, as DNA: TGTGCCAGCAGTTTAGACAGGGCGAAAACTGAAGCTTTCTTT. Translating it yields CASSLDRAKTEAFF.

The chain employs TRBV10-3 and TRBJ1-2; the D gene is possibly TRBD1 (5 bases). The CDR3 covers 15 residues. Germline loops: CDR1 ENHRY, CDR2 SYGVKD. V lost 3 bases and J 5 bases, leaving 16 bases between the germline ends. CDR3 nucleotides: TGTGCCATCAGTGACGGGGCCCAGAGCGGGTATGGCTACACCTTC. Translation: CAISDGAQSGYGYTF.

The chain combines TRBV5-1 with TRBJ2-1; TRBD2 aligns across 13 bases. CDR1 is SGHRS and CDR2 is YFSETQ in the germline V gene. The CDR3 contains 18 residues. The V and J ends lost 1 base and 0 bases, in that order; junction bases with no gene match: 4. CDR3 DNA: TGCGCCAGCAGCTTGAAGGGACTAGCGGGATTCTCCTACAATGAGCAGTTCTTC. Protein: CASSLKGLAGFSYNEQFF.

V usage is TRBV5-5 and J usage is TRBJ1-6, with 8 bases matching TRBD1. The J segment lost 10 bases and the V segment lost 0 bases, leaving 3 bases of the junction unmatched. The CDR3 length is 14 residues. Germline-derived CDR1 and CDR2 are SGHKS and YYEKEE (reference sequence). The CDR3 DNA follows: TGTGCCAGCAGCTTGGGCAGGGGGCACTCACCCCTCCACTTT. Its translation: CASSLGRGHSPLHF.

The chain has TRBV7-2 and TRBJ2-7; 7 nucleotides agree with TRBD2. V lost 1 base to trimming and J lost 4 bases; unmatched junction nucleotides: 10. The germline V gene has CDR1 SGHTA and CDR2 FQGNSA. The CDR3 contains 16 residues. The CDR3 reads CASSLEGGRSSYEQYF. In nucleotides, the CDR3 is TGTGCCAGCAGCTTAGAGGGCGGGAGATCCTCTTACGAGCAGTACTTC.

This CDR3 is CASSLLTSGSTDTDTQYF. The CDR3 DNA reads as TGTGCCAGCTCCCTTTTAACTAGCGGGAGCACTGACACAGATACGCAGTATTTT. V gene TRBV18 combines with J gene TRBJ2-3, with TRBD2 matching over 11 bases. CDR3 length: 18 amino acids. Unmatched junction bases numbered 13, after V lost 6 bases and J lost 2 bases. Germline-derived CDR1 and CDR2 are KGHSH and LQKENI.